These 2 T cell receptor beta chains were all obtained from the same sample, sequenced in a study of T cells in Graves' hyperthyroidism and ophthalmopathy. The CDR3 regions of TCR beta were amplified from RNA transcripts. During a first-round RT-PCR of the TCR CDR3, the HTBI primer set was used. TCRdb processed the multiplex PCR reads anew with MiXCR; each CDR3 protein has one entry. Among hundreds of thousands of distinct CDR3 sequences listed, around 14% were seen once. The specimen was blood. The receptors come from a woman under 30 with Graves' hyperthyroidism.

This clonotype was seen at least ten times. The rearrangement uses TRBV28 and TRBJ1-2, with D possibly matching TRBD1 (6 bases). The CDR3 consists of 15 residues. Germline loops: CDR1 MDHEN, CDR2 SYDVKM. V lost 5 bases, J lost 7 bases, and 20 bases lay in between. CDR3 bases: TGTGCCAGCAGTCCTCAGAAACAGGGACTGTCTGGCTACACCTTC. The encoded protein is CASSPQKQGLSGYTF.

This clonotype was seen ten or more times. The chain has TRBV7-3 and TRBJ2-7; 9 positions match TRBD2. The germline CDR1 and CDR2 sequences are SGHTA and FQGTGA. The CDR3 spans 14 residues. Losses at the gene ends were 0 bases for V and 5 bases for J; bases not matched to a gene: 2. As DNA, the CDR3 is TGTGCCAGCAGCTTAACGCCTAGCGGGGACGAGCAGTACTTC. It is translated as CASSLTPSGDEQYF.